These 3 T cell receptor beta chains were sequenced from one sample in a study of molecular identifiers for immune sequencing clone quantification. TCRdb recomputed calls from the PCR reads with MiXCR, one row per CDR3 protein. The sample lists about 630,000 distinct CDR3 sequences, about 25% occurring once. The material sequenced was naive CD8+ T cells from blood, with Jurkat cell RNA spiked in. Subset: FACS-sorted CD8+CD4-CCR7+CD45RA+ naive T cells. The receptors come from a human donor in good health. Some libraries in this study had Jurkat cell RNA spiked in.

The chain links TRBV11-3 to TRBJ2-7; tentatively, D is TRBD1 or TRBD2 (5 bases each). The CDR3 runs 16 residues. V lost 5 bases and J 5 bases, leaving 22 bases between the germline ends. Germline loops: CDR1 SGHNT, CDR2 YENEEA. CDR3 DNA sequence: TGTGCCAGCAGCCCAGGGACGGTTGGTTTGTACGACGAGCAGTACTTC. Protein product: CASSPGTVGLYDEQYF.

This clonotype was observed many times. This rearrangement joins TRBV6-5 to TRBJ2-3, with 9 bases lining up with TRBD2. CDR1 is MNHEY, CDR2 SVGAGI, per germline. Unmatched junction bases numbered 6, after V lost 1 base and J lost 4 bases. The CDR3 loop spans 16 amino acids. This CDR3 reads CASSYLAGGPPDTQYF. CDR3 nucleotides: TGTGCCAGCAGTTACTTGGCGGGGGGGCCACCAGATACGCAGTATTTT.

At least ten counts were recorded for this clonotype. The chain is built from TRBV27 and TRBJ2-5; the match to TRBD2 covers 7 bases. The CDR3 consists of 14 residues. Germline V lookup: CDR1 MNHEY, CDR2 SMNVEV (reference sequence). Losses at the gene ends were 6 bases for V and 4 bases for J; bases not matched to a gene: 8. The CDR3 region has the DNA TGTGCCAGCAGAGACCGGGACTATGCAGAGACCCAGTACTTC. Amino acids: CASRDRDYAETQYF.